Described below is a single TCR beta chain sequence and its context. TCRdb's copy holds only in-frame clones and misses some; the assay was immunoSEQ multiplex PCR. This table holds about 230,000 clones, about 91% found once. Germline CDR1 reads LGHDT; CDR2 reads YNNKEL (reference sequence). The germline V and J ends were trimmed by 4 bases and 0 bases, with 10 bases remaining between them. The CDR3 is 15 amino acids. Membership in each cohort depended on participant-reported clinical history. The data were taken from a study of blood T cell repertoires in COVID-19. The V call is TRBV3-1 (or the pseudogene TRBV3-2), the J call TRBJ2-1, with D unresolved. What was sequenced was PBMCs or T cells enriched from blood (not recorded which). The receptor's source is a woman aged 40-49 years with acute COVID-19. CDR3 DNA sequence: TGTGCCAGCAGCCGTGCACGGAGCTCCTACAATGAGCAGTTCTTC. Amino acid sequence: CASSRARSSYNEQFF.